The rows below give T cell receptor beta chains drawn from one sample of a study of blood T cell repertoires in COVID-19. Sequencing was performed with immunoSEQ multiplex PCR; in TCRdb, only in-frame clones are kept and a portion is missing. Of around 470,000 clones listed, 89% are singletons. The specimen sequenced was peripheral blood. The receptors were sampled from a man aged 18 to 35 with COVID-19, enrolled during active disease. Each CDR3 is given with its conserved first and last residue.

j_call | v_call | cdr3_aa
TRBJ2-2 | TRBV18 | CASSPPTGTNTGELFF
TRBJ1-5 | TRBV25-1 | CARPSGTRGRNSNQPQHF
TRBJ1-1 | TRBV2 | CASLNDRVNTEAFF
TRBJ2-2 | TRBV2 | CASKSKAANTGELFF
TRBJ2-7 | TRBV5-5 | CASSPWEGSKWNEQYF
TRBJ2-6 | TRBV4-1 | CASSLRDRGLYGANVLTF
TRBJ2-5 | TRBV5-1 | CASCLSGGGETQYF
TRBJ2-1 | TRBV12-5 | CASGLVRRWLDEQFF
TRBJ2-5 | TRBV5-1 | CASSLSGTSGAGQETQYF
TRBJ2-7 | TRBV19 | CASSMPGGSYEQYF
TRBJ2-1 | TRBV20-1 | CSASYRASYNEQFF
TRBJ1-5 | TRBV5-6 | CASSFEAVPNQPQHF
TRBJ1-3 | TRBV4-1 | CASSYRGGNTIYF
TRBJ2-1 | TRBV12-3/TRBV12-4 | CASSSDNEQFF
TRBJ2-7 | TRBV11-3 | CASSFSGQGPYEQYF
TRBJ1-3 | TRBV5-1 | CASSLEFQGPGNTIYF